This paragraph covers one T cell receptor beta chain sequence. The antigen is unknown. The record originates from a study of beta chain features in type 1 diabetes. Regarding the study as a whole: People with Type 1 diabetes carried modestly yet significantly shorter TCRB CDR3s in all four CD4+ subsets. The VDJ junctions of type 1 diabetes patients carried fewer insertions and more deletions.

Sequenced material consisted of expressed TCRB transcripts (all of the isolated RNA was reverse transcribed). Measured with immunoSEQ multiplex PCR; TCRdb has only the in-frame clones, and not every one. The sample holds some 360,000 clones, over 8.5% seen once. Trimming stripped 3 bases from V and 2 bases from J, with 20 bases between. The germline CDR1 and CDR2 sequences are LGHNA and YSLEER. The length of the CDR3 is 17 residues. The sample comprised central memory CD4+ T cells from blood. The chain links TRBV4-3 to TRBJ2-7; weak D call: TRBD1 (6 bases). The clonotype was recovered from a man aged 25 to 45 with type 1 diabetes. DNA for the CDR3: TGCGCCAGCAGCCAGACCCCCACAGGGAACTTTGCCTACGAGCAGTACTTC. As protein: CASSQTPTGNFAYEQYF.